Each of the 32 T cell receptor beta chains below was sequenced from the same sample in a study of CD8 T cells in ankylosing spondylitis. Broader study findings: For ankylosing spondylitis blood, a TCR beta motif of 7 or 8 highly homologous variants appeared characteristic.

One entry per CDR3 protein, called by TCRdb with MiXCR from the 5' RACE reads. The data show about 220,000 distinct CDR3 sequences, roughly 6.6% seen once. Antigens of these TCRs are unknown. Sequencing was performed on blood, either unsorted or a sorted T cell fraction (not recorded which). All receptors derive from a male donor with ankylosing spondylitis.

In this sample, this clonotype turned up many times. This chain uses TRBV29-1 with TRBJ2-3, with D tentatively TRBD1 or TRBD2 (5 bases each). V was clipped by 7 bases and J by 0 bases, with 14 bases between them. CDR3 length: 14 residues. Germline V gene data show CDR1 as SQVTM and CDR2 as ANQGSEA. DNA of the CDR3: TGCAGCGCAATGACGGGACCTAGCACAGATACGCAGTATTTT. As protein: CSAMTGPSTDTQYF.

This clonotype was counted many times. This chain uses TRBV7-2 with TRBJ2-7; 11 bases align to TRBD2. The CDR3 length is 14 residues. Germline V gene data show CDR1 as SGHTA and CDR2 as FQGNSA. With V trimmed by 2 bases and J by 11 bases, 8 bases remained unmatched. CDR3 in DNA: TGTGCCAGCAGCTTATTGAGTAGCGGGAGGGCCGAGTACTTC. It translates to CASSLLSSGRAEYF.

This clonotype turned up a few times. The chain combines TRBV7-2 with TRBJ1-4, with 7 bases fitting TRBD1. The CDR3 length is 15 residues. The V segment lost 5 bases and the J segment 1 base; nucleotides outside the gene matches: 4. Looked up from germline, CDR1 is SGHTA and CDR2 is FQGNSA. CDR3 in amino acids: CASSPTGVTNEKLFF. The CDR3 DNA reads as TGTGCCAGCAGCCCCACAGGGGTAACTAATGAAAAACTGTTTTTT.

This clonotype was observed a handful of times. CDR3 coding DNA: TGTGCCAGCAGCGCCTCCGGGGCTGATATGGGGGAGCTGTTTTTT. The encoded protein is CASSASGADMGELFF. The J gene is TRBJ2-2, the V gene TRBV7-9; D is possibly TRBD1 or TRBD2 (5 bases each). V lost 5 bases and J lost 8, with 18 bases in between. The CDR3 contains 15 residues. The germline V gene has CDR1 SEHNR and CDR2 FQNEAQ (reference sequence).

This clonotype came up many times. This sequence joins TRBV12-3 or TRBV12-4 and TRBJ2-1; D is ambiguous. The CDR3 is 13 residues long. Deletions cut 3 bases from V and 5 bases from J, with 8 bases between. The CDR3 loop is CASSFVENNEQFF. CDR3 bases: TGTGCCAGCAGTTTTGTTGAAAACAATGAGCAGTTCTTC.

The sample holds many counts of this clonotype. The chain joins TRBV5-1 to TRBJ2-5, with 8 bases aligning to TRBD1. The CDR3 spans 17 residues. V trimming: 2 bases; J trimming: 4 bases; junction bases outside the gene matches: 13. The germline V gene has CDR1 SGHRS and CDR2 YFSETQ. In DNA, the CDR3 is TGCGCCAGCAGCTTAGATGGGACAGGCCTAGGGGGAGAGACCCAGTACTTC. Amino acids: CASSLDGTGLGGETQYF. The full variable domain, rest sourced from reference TRBV5-1 and TRBJ2-5, is KAGVTQTPRYLIKTRGQQVTLSCSPISGHRSVSWYQQTPGQGLQFLFEYFSETQRNKGNFPGRFSGRQFSNSRSEMNVSTLELGDSALYLCASSLDGTGLGGETQYFGPGTRLLVL.

This chain joins TRBV4-3 and TRBJ1-5; no definite D call. The V end was cut by 0 bases, the J end by 6 bases, with 12 bases between. This CDR3 spans 15 amino acids. Germline V gene lookup returns CDR1 LGHNA and CDR2 YSLEER. The CDR3 sequence: CASSQDSRGSQPQHF. In DNA form, the CDR3 reads TGCGCCAGCAGCCAAGATAGCCGGGGAAGTCAGCCCCAGCATTTT.

The rearrangement uses TRBV7-8 and TRBJ2-7; TRBD2 matches 14 bases. V dropped 4 bases and J dropped 4; count of bases not matched to a gene: 12. This CDR3 is built from 18 residues. The germline gives CDR1 SGHVS, CDR2 FQNEAQ. The CDR3 DNA reads TGTGCCAGCAGCTCCGGACTAGCGGGGGGCCCCTTACCTTACGAGCAGTACTTC. Its translation: CASSSGLAGGPLPYEQYF.

There are a few counts of this clonotype. This sequence joins TRBV23-1 and TRBJ1-5; D gene unclear. TRBV23-1 is placed among ORFs of uncertain function. This CDR3 contains 13 residues. The V gene lost 8 bases and the J gene lost 9 bases, with 17 bases spanning the gap. The CDR3 sequence is CASLGNRRGPQHF. In DNA form, the CDR3 reads TGCGCCAGCCTCGGGAACCGTAGAGGGCCCCAGCATTTT.

At least ten counts were recorded for this clonotype. V gene TRBV10-3 combines with J gene TRBJ2-7; 9 nucleotides agree with TRBD1. The ends lost 11 bases at V and 0 bases at J; junction bases unmatched: 5. The CDR3 spans 13 residues. Germline V CDR1 and CDR2: ENHRY, SYGVKD. The CDR3, as DNA: TGTGCCTCAGGGGACAGGGACTCCTACGAGCAGTACTTC. It is translated as CASGDRDSYEQYF.

This clonotype was found a few times. This chain links TRBV10-3 with TRBJ2-1; D gene ambiguous. V was cut by 6 bases and J by 8 bases, with 11 bases left in between. CDR1 ENHRY and CDR2 SYGVKD come from the germline V gene. The CDR3 has 12 residues. The CDR3 DNA sequence: TGTGCCATCAGACGTGCCTCGGATGAGCAGTTCTTC. Protein: CAIRRASDEQFF.

This clonotype was counted many times. The chain couples TRBV4-3 to TRBJ2-7; D may be TRBD2 (5 bases). The V end lost 4 bases, the J end lost 8 bases, and 18 bases lay between the germline ends. Germline CDR1 reads LGHNA; CDR2 reads YSLEER. CDR3 length: 14 amino acids. DNA of the CDR3: TGCGCCAGCAGCCTCGCCCCGGGGATTTTGAAGCAGTACTTC. It yields the protein CASSLAPGILKQYF.

This clonotype has ten or more counts. As DNA, the CDR3 is TGCAGTGCTAGTTGGGGCCAAGAGACCCAGTACTTC. This codes for CSASWGQETQYF. V is TRBV20-1 and J is TRBJ2-5; no definite D call. Trimming cost V 3 bases and J 1 base, with 6 bases left between them. Germline V lookup: CDR1 DFQATT, CDR2 SNEGSKA (reference sequence). The CDR3 runs 12 residues.

This clonotype was found a few times. DNA of the CDR3: TGCGCCAGCAGCCCTGGGACAGCGGTGAGGTCCTACGAGCAGTACTTC. It translates to CASSPGTAVRSYEQYF. The chain employs TRBV4-3 and TRBJ2-7; TRBD1 agrees at 7 bases. Germline V gives CDR1 LGHNA, CDR2 YSLEER. V gave up 4 bases and J gave up 1 base; unmatched junction bases: 10. This CDR3 contains 16 residues.

This clonotype was counted at least ten times. The rearrangement links TRBV5-1 to TRBJ2-5; D gene uncertain. This CDR3 is 14 amino acids long. The V gene's germline CDR1 is SGHRS and CDR2 YFSETQ. V lost 1 base and J 3 bases, leaving 10 bases between the germline ends. CDR3 DNA sequence: TGCGCCAGCAGCTTGTCCGGCAGGAAAGAGACCCAGTACTTC. It is translated as CASSLSGRKETQYF.

This clonotype was counted between two and nine times. This sequence joins TRBV4-2 and TRBJ2-6, with D perhaps matching TRBD2 (5 bases). CDR3 length: 16 amino acids. V dropped 1 base and J dropped 0 bases, with 7 bases sitting between them. CDR1 and CDR2 from the germline V gene are LGHNA and YNFKEQ. The CDR3 nucleotides are TGTGCCAGCAGCCAAGGCCGGGACTCTGGGGCCAACGTCCTGACTTTC. Translation: CASSQGRDSGANVLTF.

This clonotype showed up many times. V and J are TRBV6-2 or TRBV6-3 and TRBJ2-2, with D unclear. V dropped 7 bases and J dropped 6 bases, with 9 bases sitting between them. In germline, CDR1 is MNHEY, CDR2 SVGEGT. There are 12 residues in the CDR3. As DNA, the CDR3 is TGTGCCAGCACCGAGACCCCCGGGGAGCTGTTTTTT. Translation: CASTETPGELFF.

The rearrangement links TRBV11-2 to TRBJ2-5; 7 nucleotides align to TRBD2. This CDR3 spans 15 amino acids. Germline V gene sequence: CDR1 SGHAT, CDR2 FQNNGV. The junction had 12 bases not matched to a gene; V was cut back by 5 bases and J by 6 bases. CDR3 bases: TGTGCCAGCAGCCCCGGGGGTGCGGGAGAACAGACCCAGTACTTC. This encodes CASSPGGAGEQTQYF.

This clonotype was observed at least ten times. The V gene is TRBV13, the J gene TRBJ2-7; D is undetermined. V gave up 1 base and J gave up 6 bases, with 7 bases separating them. This CDR3 has 12 amino acids. Germline CDR1 PRHDT, CDR2 FYEKMQ (reference sequence). CDR3 bases: TGTGCCAGCAGCTTAGCACCCTCCGAGCAGTACTTC. Residues: CASSLAPSEQYF.

This clonotype was seen ten or more times. This chain connects TRBV27 to TRBJ2-1, with 7 bases lining up with TRBD2. V was clipped by 8 bases and J by 2 bases; unmatched bases: 18. The CDR3 runs to 18 residues. Per germline, CDR1 MNHEY and CDR2 SMNVEV (reference sequence). In nucleotides, the CDR3 is TGTGCCAGCTCTCAAGTTTCCGTGGCGGGAGTTACCTACAATGAGCAGTTCTTC. Translation: CASSQVSVAGVTYNEQFF.

This clonotype has a count of ten or more. This CDR3 reads CSARGGRDGYTF. The CDR3 DNA follows: TGCAGTGCTAGAGGTGGACGGGATGGCTACACCTTC. The gene calls are TRBV20-1 and TRBJ1-2, with no clear D. The CDR3 is 12 amino acids. Germline assignment: CDR1 DFQATT and CDR2 SNEGSKA (reference sequence). V shed 1 base and J shed 6 bases, with 9 bases lying between them.

This clonotype was detected many times. The J gene is TRBJ1-5, the V gene TRBV27; D might be TRBD1 (5 bases). This CDR3 is built from 14 residues. V lost 3 bases and J lost 7, with 13 bases in between. The germline V gene encodes CDR1 MNHEY and CDR2 SMNVEV (reference sequence). The CDR3 spells CASSFGGRRQPQHF. The CDR3 nucleotides are TGTGCCAGCAGTTTCGGGGGAAGGAGGCAGCCCCAGCATTTT.

This clonotype was detected ten times or more. The chain has TRBV28 and TRBJ2-1, with 7 positions matching TRBD2. Germline CDR1 MDHEN, CDR2 SYDVKM. The ends lost 5 bases at V and 5 bases at J; junction bases unmatched: 12. The CDR3 has 16 residues. The CDR3 DNA follows: TGTGCCAGCAGTCGCGTAGGGGAGGGAACGAACAATGAGCAGTTCTTC. This gives the protein CASSRVGEGTNNEQFF.

This clonotype showed up many times. The V call is TRBV6-1, the J call TRBJ2-1; 12 nucleotides match TRBD2. After removal of 7 bases from V and 5 bases from J, the junction contained 15 bases not matched to a gene. The CDR3 runs to 18 residues. Germline-derived CDR1 and CDR2 are MNHNS and SASEGT. The DNA of the CDR3 is TGTGCCAGCACTCCTGGACTAGCGGGGCGAGGGGAACACAATGAGCAGTTCTTC. Its protein is CASTPGLAGRGEHNEQFF.

In its sample, this clonotype was seen many times. The CDR3 bases are TGTGCCAGCAGTTTACTAGCGGATGATTACAATGAGCAGTTCTTC. Its protein product is CASSLLADDYNEQFF. The chain joins TRBV7-6 to TRBJ2-1; 8 bases are a match to TRBD2. The CDR3 is 15 amino acids. Germline CDR1 and CDR2: SGHVS and FNYEAQ. V lost 6 bases to trimming and J lost 4 bases; unmatched junction nucleotides: 8.

This clonotype was seen many times. V gene TRBV29-1 combines with J gene TRBJ2-7; no clear D gene. The V gene's germline CDR1 is SQVTM and CDR2 ANQGSEA. The V and J ends lost 4 bases and 1 base respectively, with 11 bases between them. This CDR3 has 13 residues. CDR3 sequence: CSVGAGRSYEQYF. The CDR3 DNA is TGCAGCGTTGGAGCTGGGCGATCCTACGAGCAGTACTTC.

In its sample, this clonotype was seen many times. The rearrangement joins TRBV6-1 to TRBJ2-5, with a weak D call TRBD1 (7 bases). This CDR3 is 17 amino acids long. The germline V gene has CDR1 MNHNS and CDR2 SASEGT. The V end was cut by 6 bases, the J end by 5 bases, with 25 bases between. The CDR3 sequence is CASSLSRGTALSETQYF. The CDR3 nucleotides read TGTGCCAGCAGCCTATCGCGCGGGACAGCGCTTAGTGAGACCCAGTACTTC.

The rearrangement joins TRBV4-3 to TRBJ2-7; 8 bases are a match to TRBD1. V lost 0 bases to trimming and J lost 2 bases; unmatched junction nucleotides: 12. CDR3 size: 18 residues. The germline CDR1 and CDR2 sequences are LGHNA and YSLEER. The CDR3 DNA is TGCGCCAGCAGCCAAGATAGGTCCCGACAGGGGCTCACCTACGAGCAGTACTTC. Its translation: CASSQDRSRQGLTYEQYF.

This clonotype was seen at least ten times. This chain uses TRBV19 with TRBJ1-4; D remains unclear. Between the trimmed V and J ends, which lost 7 bases and 6 bases, there was a span of 18 bases. CDR1 LNHDA and CDR2 SQIVND come from the germline V gene (reference sequence). The CDR3 has 15 residues. The CDR3 here is CASTLGGNPDEKLFF. CDR3 DNA sequence: TGTGCCAGTACCCTCGGAGGGAACCCTGATGAAAAACTGTTTTTT.

This clonotype was found a few times. The rearrangement joins TRBV12-3 or TRBV12-4 to TRBJ1-2; TRBD1 aligns across 11 bases. The CDR3 contains 12 residues. Unmatched junction bases numbered 0, after V lost 8 bases and J lost 4 bases. Here the CDR3 reads CASGTGGYGYTF. The DNA of the CDR3 is TGTGCCAGCGGGACAGGGGGCTATGGCTACACCTTC.

Many counts were recorded for this clonotype. The chain employs TRBV29-1 and TRBJ1-1; a weak D match, TRBD1 (5 bases). Germline V gene sequence: CDR1 SQVTM, CDR2 ANQGSEA. The CDR3 runs to 13 residues. Trimming removed 7 bases at V and 2 bases at J, with 14 bases between. The CDR3 loop reads CSALGGGNTEAFF. CDR3 nucleotides: TGCAGCGCTCTCGGCGGGGGTAACACTGAAGCTTTCTTT. The full variable domain, completed using reference TRBV29-1 and TRBJ1-1, is SAVISQKPSRDICQRGTSLTIQCQVDSQVTMMFWYRQQPGQSLTLIATANQGSEATYESGFVIDKFPISRPNLTFSTLTVSNMSPEDSSIYLCSALGGGNTEAFFGQGTRLTVV.

J is TRBJ1-2 and V is TRBV19, with 7 bases matching TRBD1. CDR3 length: 16 amino acids. Germline V gene lookup returns CDR1 LNHDA and CDR2 SQIVND (reference sequence). After removal of 5 bases from V and 0 bases from J, the junction contained 9 bases not matched to a gene. Written as DNA, the CDR3 is TGTGCCAGTAGTTCCGACAGGGAGTACTCTAACTATGGCTACACCTTC. It is translated as CASSSDREYSNYGYTF.